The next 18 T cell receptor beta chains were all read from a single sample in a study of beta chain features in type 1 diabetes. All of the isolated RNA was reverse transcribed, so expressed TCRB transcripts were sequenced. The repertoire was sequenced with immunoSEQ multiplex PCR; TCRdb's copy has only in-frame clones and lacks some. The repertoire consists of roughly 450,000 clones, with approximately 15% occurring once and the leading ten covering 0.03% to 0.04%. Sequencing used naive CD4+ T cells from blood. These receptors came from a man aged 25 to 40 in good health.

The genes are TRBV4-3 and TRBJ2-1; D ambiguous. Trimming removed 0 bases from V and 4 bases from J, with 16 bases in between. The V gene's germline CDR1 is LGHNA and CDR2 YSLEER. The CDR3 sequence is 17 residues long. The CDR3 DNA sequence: TGCGCCAGCAGCCAAGAGATAGGCCTCGGCATGTACAATGAGCAGTTCTTC. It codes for CASSQEIGLGMYNEQFF.

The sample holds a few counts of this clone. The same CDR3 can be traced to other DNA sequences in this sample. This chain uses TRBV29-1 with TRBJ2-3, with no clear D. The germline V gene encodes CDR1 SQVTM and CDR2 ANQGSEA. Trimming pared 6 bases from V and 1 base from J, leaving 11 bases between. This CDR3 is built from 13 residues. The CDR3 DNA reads TGCAGCGTCGCTGGGTCAGGCACAGATACGCAGTATTTT. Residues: CSVAGSGTDTQYF.

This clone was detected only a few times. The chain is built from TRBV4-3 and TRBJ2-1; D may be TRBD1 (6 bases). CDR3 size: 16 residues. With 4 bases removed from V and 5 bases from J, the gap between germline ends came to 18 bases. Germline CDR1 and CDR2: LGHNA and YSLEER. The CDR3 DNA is TGCGCCAGCAGCCCCTTCCGGGACAACCCGAACAATGAGCAGTTCTTC. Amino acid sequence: CASSPFRDNPNNEQFF.

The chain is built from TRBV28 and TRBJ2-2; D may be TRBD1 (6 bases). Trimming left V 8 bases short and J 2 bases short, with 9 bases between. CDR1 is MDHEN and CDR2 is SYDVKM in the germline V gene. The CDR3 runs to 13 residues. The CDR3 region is CASRDTNTGELFF. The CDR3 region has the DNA TGTGCCAGCCGGGACACAAACACCGGGGAGCTGTTTTTT.

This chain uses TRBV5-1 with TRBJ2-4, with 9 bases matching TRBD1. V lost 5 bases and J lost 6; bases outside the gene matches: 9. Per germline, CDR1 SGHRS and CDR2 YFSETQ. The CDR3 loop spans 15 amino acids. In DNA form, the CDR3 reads TGCGCCAGCAGGCCGGGACAGGGAACCTTAAACATTCAGTACTTC. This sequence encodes CASRPGQGTLNIQYF.

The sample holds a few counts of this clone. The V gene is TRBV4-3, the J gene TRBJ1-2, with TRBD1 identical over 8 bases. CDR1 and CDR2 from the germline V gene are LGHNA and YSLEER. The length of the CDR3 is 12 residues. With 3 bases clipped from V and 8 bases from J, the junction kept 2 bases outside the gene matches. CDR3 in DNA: TGCGCCAGCAGCCAGGGGACAGGAGGCTACACCTTC. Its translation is CASSQGTGGYTF.

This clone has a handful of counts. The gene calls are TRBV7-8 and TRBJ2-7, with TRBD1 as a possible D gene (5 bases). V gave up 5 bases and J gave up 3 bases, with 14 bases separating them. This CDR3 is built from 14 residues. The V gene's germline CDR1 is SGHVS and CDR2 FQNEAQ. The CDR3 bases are TGTGCCAGCAGCCTGGGGCACTCCTTCTACGAGCAGTACTTC. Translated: CASSLGHSFYEQYF.

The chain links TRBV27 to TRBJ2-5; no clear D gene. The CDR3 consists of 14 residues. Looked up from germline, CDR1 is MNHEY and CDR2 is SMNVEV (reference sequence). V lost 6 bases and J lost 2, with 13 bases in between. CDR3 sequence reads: CASSQVRGQETQYF. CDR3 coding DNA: TGTGCCAGCAGCCAGGTGAGAGGTCAAGAGACCCAGTACTTC.

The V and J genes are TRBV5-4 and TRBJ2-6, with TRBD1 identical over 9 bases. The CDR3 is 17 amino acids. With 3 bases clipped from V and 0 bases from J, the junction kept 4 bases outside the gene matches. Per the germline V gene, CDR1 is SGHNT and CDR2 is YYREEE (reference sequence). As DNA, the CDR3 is TGTGCCAGCAGCTCGGGACAGGGATCCTCTGGGGCCAACGTCCTGACTTTC. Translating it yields CASSSGQGSSGANVLTF. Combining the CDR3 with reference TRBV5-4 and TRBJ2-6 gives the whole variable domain ETGVTQSPTHLIKTRGQQVTLRCSSQSGHNTVSWYQQALGQGPQFIFQYYREEENGRGNFPPRFSGLQFPNYSSELNVNALELDDSALYLCASSSGQGSSGANVLTFGAGSRLTVL.

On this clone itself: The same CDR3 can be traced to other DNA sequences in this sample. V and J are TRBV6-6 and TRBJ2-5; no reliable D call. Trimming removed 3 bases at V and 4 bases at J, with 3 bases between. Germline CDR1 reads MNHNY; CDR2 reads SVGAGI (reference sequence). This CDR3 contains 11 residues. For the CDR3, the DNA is TGTGCCAGCAGTTATCGAGAGACCCAGTACTTC. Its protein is CASSYRETQYF.

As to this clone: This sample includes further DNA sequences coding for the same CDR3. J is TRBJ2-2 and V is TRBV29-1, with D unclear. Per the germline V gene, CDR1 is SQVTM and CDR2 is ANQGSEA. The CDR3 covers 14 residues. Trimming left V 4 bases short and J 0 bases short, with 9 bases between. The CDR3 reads CSVGQTTNTGELFF. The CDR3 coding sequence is TGCAGCGTTGGACAAACCACGAACACCGGGGAGCTGTTTTTT.

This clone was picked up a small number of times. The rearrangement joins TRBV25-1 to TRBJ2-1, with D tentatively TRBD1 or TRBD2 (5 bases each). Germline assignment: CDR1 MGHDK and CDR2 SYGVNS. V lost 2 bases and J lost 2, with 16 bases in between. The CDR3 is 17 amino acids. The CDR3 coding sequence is TGTGCCAGCAGTGAACAACCAGGCCGGGGCCCCTACAATGAGCAGTTCTTC. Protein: CASSEQPGRGPYNEQFF.

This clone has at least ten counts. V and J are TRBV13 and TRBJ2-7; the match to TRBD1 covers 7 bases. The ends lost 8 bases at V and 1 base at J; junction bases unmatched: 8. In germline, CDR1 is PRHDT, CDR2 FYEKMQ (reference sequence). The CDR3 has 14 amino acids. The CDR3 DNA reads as TGTGCCAGCGCACAGGGGTTTAATTCCTACGAGCAGTACTTC. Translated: CASAQGFNSYEQYF.

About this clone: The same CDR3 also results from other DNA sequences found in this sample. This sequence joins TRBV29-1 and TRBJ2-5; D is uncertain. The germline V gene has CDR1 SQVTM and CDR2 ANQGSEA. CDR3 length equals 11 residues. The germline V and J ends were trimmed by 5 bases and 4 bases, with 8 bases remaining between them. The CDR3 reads CSVLVGETQYF. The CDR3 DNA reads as TGCAGCGTTCTTGTCGGAGAGACCCAGTACTTC.

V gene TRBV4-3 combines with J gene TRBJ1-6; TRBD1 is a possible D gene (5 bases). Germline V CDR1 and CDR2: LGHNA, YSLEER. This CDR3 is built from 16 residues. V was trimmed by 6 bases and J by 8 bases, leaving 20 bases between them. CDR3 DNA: TGCGCCAGCAGGGAGGACAAAAGAGGGAGTTATTCACCCCTCCACTTT. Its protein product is CASREDKRGSYSPLHF.

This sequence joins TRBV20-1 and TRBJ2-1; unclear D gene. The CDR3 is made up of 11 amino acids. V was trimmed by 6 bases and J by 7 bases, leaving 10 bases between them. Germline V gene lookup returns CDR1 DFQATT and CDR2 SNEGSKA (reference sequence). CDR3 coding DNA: TGCAGTGCACTTCTCTCAAATGAGCAGTTCTTC. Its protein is CSALLSNEQFF.

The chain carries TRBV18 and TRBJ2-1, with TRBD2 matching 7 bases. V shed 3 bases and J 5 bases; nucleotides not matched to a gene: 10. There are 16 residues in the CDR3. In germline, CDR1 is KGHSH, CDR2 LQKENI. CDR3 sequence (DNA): TGTGCCAGCTCACCGAGGCGCCTAGCGGAAAACAATGAGCAGTTCTTC. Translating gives CASSPRRLAENNEQFF.

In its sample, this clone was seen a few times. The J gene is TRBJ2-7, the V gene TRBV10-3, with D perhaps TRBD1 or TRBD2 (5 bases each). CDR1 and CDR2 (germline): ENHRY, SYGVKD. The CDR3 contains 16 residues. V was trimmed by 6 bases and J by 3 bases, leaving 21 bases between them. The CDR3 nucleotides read TGTGCCATCAGCGACGTAGAGGGGCTGGGATTCTACGAGCAGTACTTC. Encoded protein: CAISDVEGLGFYEQYF.